This TCR beta chain was sequenced in a study of T-cell memory formation after mild COVID-19. This clonotype was observed a single time. One entry per CDR3 protein results from TCRdb running MiXCR on the 5' RACE reads. The sample includes fewer than 40,000 distinct CDR3 sequences, just under 8% of them seen just once. This receptor was identified in a man between 18 and 35 years old who had mild COVID-19 (a few samples of this study predate the infection). Cell type and time point are not known. The sample taken for sequencing was PBMCs or a T cell subset sorted from them (not recorded which).

The CDR3: CASSQQGRRSTEAFF. In nucleotides, the CDR3 is TGTGCCAGCAGCCAACAAGGGCGGAGAAGCACTGAAGCTTTCTTT. The chain is built from TRBV12-3 or TRBV12-4 and TRBJ1-1; D call uncertain. This CDR3 region has 15 residues. The V and J ends lost 6 bases and 4 bases respectively, with 18 bases between them.